This T cell receptor (beta chain) was found in a study of shared clonotypes between healthy human individuals (dated by TCRdb to the early 2020s). Regarding the complete study: The cohort comprised two women and three men aged 18 to 49 years. To estimate repertoire size and how much clonotypes are shared between individuals, the study performed deep sequencing of blood TCR repertoires from five healthy adults. Different laboratories and diverse techniques were used to prepare libraries and sequence TCR repertoires, to increase sequencing depth and limit assay-specific biases. Each donor's leukapheresis produced roughly between roughly 0.85 and 10 billion PBMCs. For each donor, three plates each were used for CD4 naive and CD4 memory, two plates were used for CD8 naive, and one plate was used for CD8 memory.

Remarks on this clone: Its binding antigen is unknown. The input lacks base qualities; no much larger clone sits a single base away.

The donors were healthy, HIV-negative adults with no recently reported acute infections or vaccinations. Every donor was a Caucasian adult living in Nashville, Tennessee, USA. CD8 memory samples combined magnetically selected CD45RO+ cells with CCR7-negative CD45RA+ effector memory (TemRA) cells. Blood was obtained by leukapheresis, after which PBMCs were separated by Ficoll-Histopaque density gradient centrifugation and cryopreserved in liquid nitrogen vapor phase. Analytical flow cytometry was used to check the purity and quantity of every magnetically sorted T cell population. Genomic DNA was isolated from each sorted fraction and quantified by UV absorbance on a Nanodrop 2000c. The CDR3 contains 16 residues, cysteine and phenylalanine counted. Just the 48-base CDR3 DNA is kept, in frame starting at base 1. CDR1 and CDR2 were assigned from the germline V gene (reference sequence) as MNHEY and SMNVEV. V sheds 4 bases and J sheds 0 bases, leaving 13 bases between their ends.

Using the deep immunoSEQ assay, multiplex PCR amplified TCR CDR3 regions from genomic DNA. Extracted genomic DNA from each cell subset was spread evenly across all wells of several immunoSEQ 96-well plates, with each plate serving as a replicate. For sorted subsets, roughly 200 ng genomic DNA, equal to tens of thousands of T cell genomes, was loaded into each replicate PCR. Purified libraries were measured with a Qubit 3.0 fluorometer, size-checked on a Bioanalyzer 2100, and measured again with the KAPA Library Quantification kit. A separate single-read 150-cycle Illumina NextSeq 550 flow cell was used to sequence each immunoSEQ 96-well plate. In the authors' own workflow: Because the immunoSEQ output held only junctional sequences and lacked quality scores, the filtering could not match the filtering applied to full-length reads. Sequences were annotated with PyIR, a Python wrapper for IgBLAST v1.9, and V/J genes and CDR3 were assigned using IMGT germline references. Reads were removed for weak V/J assignments (E-value above 1e-6), missing CDR3, stop codons, out-of-frame junctions, or ambiguous translated residues. V3J clonotypes were defined as sequences sharing the same inferred V gene, J gene, and CDR3 amino acid sequence. Percentage overlap between repertoires was computed as shared unique clonotypes divided by the size of the smaller repertoire. RTK rarefaction, the Chao1 estimator, and Recon v2.1 estimates of unobserved clonotypes were used to assess repertoire richness. Generation probabilities for all TCRbeta clonotypes obtained by the gDNA method from several donors were computed using OLGA. Sourced from immuneACCESS, this table was stored by TCRdb with only in-frame sequences that have V and J called. A share of the clones is absent; for the studies checked, an unresolved V gene accounts for under half, and the remainder has no known explanation. That table gives V, J and clone size, and the DNA gave D and trimming. A total of more than 550,000 clones appear in this sample, about nine tenths of them only once. 34% of the sample goes to the ten largest clones.

Findings and caveats that apply to the study as a whole: Estimated clonotype richness was generally larger for naive than for memory subsets. Incomplete sequencing was indicated by rarefaction of sorted-subset datasets, despite the large sequencing depth. Compared with non-shared clonotypes, the clonotypes found in all four sorted-subset donors had higher generation probabilities. Sampling was restricted to blood, and TCR repertoires in tissue are likely to differ from TCR repertoires in blood. Pairwise subsampling led to the expectation that sequencing depth would affect the degree of clonotype sharing among donors. The genetic and exposure-history diversity represented was limited by the small number of donors. Across a few donors, roughly 5.4% of naive CD4, roughly 3.4% of naive CD8, roughly 2.2% of memory CD4, and approximately 0.4% of memory CD8 clonotypes were shared.

The sequence joins TRBV27 to TRBJ1-5, with no D gene named confidently. This TCR derives from a man younger than 35 in good health. Some clones in this sample may be carry-over from other donors' samples. The specimen was memory CD8+ T cells from PBMCs. The meaning of the sample's cell subset or site label: CD45RO+ cells pooled with CCR7-negative TemRA cells. The encoded CDR3 is CASSSAAGDSNQPQHF. The base sequence is TGTGCCAGCAGTTCCGCTGCTGGGGATAGCAATCAGCCCCAGCATTTT.